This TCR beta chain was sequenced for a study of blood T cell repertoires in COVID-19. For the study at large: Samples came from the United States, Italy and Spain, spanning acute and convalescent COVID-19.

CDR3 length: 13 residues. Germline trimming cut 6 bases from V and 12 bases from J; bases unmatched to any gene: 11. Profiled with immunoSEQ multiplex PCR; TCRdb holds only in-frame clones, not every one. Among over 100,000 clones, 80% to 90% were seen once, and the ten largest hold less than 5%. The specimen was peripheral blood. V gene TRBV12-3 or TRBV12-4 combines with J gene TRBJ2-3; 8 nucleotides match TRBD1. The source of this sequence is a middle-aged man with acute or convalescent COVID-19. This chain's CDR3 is CASSRQDRVRQYF. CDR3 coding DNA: TGTGCCAGCAGCCGCCAGGACAGGGTCCGACAGTATTTT.